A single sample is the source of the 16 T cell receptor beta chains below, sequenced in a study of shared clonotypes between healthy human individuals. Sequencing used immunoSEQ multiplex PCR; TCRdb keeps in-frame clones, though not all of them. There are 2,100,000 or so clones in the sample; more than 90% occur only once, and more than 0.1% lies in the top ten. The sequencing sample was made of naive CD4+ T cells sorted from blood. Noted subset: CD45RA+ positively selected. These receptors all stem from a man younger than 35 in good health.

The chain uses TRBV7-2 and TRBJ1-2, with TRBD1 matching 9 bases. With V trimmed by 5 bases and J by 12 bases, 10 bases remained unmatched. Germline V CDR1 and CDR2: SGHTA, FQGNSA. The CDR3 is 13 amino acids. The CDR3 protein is CASSPGTGGADTF. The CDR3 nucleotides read TGTGCCAGCAGCCCTGGAACAGGGGGCGCCGACACCTTC.

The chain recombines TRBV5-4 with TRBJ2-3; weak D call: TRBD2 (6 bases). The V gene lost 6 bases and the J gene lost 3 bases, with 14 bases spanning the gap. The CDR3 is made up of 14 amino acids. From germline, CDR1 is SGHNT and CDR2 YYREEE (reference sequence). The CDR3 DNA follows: TGTGCCAGCACCCCTTTTGGGGGGACAGATACGCAGTATTTT. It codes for CASTPFGGTDTQYF.

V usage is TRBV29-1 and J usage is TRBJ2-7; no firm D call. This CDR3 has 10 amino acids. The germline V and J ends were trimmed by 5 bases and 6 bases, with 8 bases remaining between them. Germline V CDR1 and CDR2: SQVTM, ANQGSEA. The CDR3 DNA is TGCAGCGTTTGGGCCGGCGAGCAGTACTTC. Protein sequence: CSVWAGEQYF.

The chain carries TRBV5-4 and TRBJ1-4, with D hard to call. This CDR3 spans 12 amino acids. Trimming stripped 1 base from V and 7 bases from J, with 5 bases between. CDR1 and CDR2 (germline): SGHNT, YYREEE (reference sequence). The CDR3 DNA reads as TGTGCCAGCAGCTTGCCCAGTGAAAAACTGTTTTTT. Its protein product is CASSLPSEKLFF.

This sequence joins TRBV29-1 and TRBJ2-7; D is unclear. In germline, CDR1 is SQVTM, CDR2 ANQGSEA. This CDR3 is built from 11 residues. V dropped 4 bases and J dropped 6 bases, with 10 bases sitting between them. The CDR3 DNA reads TGCAGCGTTGTCTTGTATTCCGAGCAGTACTTC. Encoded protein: CSVVLYSEQYF.

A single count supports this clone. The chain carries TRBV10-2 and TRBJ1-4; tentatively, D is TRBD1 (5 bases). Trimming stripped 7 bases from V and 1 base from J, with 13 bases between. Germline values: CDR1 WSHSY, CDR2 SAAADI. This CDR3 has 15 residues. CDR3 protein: CASIDLGGTNEKLFF. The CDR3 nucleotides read TGCGCCAGCATCGACCTGGGGGGAACTAATGAAAAACTGTTTTTT.

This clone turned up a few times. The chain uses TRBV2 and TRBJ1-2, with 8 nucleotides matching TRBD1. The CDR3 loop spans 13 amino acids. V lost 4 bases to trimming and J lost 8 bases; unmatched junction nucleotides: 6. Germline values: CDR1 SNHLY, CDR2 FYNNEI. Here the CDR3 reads CASSALQGEGYTF. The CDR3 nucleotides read TGTGCCAGCAGTGCCTTACAGGGGGAAGGCTACACCTTC.

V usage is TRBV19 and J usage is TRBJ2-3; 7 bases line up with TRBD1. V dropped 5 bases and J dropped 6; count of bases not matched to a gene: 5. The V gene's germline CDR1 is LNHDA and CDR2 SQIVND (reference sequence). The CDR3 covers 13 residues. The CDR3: CASSQGVVDTQYF. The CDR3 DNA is TGTGCCAGTAGTCAGGGGGTTGTGGATACGCAGTATTTT.

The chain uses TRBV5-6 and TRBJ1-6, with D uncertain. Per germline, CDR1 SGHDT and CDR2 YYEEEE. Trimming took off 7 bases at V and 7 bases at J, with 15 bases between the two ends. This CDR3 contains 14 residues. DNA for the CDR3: TGTGCCAGCGCCGAGGCTCTAATGAATTCACCCCTCCACTTT. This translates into CASAEALMNSPLHF.

The CDR3 is CASSLYGWGETQYF. CDR3 DNA: TGTGCCAGCAGCTTGTACGGGTGGGGGGAGACCCAGTACTTC. V is TRBV5-4 and J is TRBJ2-5; D may be TRBD1 or TRBD2 (5 bases each). Trimming stripped 1 base from V and 5 bases from J, with 12 bases between. Per germline, CDR1 SGHNT and CDR2 YYREEE (reference sequence). The CDR3 consists of 14 residues.

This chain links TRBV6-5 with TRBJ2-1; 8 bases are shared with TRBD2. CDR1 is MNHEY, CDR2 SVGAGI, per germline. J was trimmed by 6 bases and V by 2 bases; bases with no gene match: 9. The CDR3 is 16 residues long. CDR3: CASSYVWGGRSNEQFF. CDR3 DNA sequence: TGTGCCAGCAGTTACGTATGGGGCGGGAGGTCCAATGAGCAGTTCTTC.

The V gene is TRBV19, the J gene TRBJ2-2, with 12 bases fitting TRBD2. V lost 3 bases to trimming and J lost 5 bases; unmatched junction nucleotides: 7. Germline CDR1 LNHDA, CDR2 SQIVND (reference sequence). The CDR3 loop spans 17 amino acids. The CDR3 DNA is TGTGCCAGTAGTATCTCCCCTAGCGGGAGGGGAACCGGGGAGCTGTTTTTT. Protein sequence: CASSISPSGRGTGELFF.

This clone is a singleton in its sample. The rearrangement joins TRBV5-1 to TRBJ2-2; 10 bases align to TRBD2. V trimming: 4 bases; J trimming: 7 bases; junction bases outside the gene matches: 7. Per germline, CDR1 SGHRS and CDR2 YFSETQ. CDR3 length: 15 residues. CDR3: CASSEAGGPIGELFF. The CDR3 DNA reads TGCGCCAGCAGCGAAGCGGGGGGGCCAATCGGGGAGCTGTTTTTT. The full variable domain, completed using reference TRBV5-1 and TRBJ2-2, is KAGVTQTPRYLIKTRGQQVTLSCSPISGHRSVSWYQQTPGQGLQFLFEYFSETQRNKGNFPGRFSGRQFSNSRSEMNVSTLELGDSALYLCASSEAGGPIGELFFGEGSRLTVL.

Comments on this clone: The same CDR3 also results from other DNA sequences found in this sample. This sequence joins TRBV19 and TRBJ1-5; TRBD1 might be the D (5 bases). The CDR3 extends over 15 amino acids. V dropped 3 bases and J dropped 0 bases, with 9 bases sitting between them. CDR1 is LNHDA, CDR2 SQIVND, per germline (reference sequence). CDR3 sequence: CASSIAGYSNQPQHF. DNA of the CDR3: TGTGCCAGTAGTATCGCAGGGTATAGCAATCAGCCCCAGCATTTT.

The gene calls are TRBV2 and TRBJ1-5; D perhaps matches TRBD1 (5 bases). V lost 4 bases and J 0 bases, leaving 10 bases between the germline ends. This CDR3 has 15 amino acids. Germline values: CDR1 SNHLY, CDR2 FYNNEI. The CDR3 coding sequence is TGTGCCAGCAGTGTCCGGGACGGTAGCAATCAGCCCCAGCATTTT. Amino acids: CASSVRDGSNQPQHF.

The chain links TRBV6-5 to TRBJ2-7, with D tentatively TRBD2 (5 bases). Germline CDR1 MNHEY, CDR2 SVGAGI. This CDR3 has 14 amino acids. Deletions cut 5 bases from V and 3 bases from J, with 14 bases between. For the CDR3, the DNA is TGTGCCAGCAGTGCCGACCCCCGGGGCTACGAGCAGTACTTC. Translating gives CASSADPRGYEQYF.